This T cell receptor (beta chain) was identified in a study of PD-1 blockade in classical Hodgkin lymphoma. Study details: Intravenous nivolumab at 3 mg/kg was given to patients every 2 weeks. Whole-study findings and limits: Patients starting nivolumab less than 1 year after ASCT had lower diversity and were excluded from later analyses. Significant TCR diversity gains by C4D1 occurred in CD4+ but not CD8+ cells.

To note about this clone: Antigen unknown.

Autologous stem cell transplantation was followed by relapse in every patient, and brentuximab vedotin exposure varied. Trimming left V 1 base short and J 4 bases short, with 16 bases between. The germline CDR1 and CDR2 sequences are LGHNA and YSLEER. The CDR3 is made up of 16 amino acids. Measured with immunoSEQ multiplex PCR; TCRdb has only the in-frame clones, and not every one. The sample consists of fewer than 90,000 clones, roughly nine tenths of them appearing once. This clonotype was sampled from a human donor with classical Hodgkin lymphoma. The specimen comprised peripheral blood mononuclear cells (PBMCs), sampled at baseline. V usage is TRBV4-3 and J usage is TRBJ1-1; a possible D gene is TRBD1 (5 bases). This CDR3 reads CASSQGVGPSTTEAFF. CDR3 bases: TGCGCCAGCAGCCAAGGGGTGGGGCCGTCGACCACTGAAGCTTTCTTT.